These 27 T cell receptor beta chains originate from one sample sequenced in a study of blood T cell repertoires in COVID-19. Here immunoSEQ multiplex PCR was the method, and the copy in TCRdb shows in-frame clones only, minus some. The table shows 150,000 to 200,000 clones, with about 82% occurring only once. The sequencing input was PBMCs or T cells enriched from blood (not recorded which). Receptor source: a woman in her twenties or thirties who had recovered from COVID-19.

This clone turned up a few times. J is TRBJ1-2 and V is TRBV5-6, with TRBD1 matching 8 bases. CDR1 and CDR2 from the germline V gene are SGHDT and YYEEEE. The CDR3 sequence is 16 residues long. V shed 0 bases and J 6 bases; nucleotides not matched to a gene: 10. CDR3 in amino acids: CASSLGTGHFSDGYTF. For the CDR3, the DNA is TGTGCCAGCAGCTTGGGGACAGGGCATTTTTCTGATGGCTACACCTTC.

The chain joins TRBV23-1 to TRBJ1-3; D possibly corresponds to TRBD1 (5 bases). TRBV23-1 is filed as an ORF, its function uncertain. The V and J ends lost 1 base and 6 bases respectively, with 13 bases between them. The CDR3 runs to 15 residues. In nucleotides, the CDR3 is TGCGCCAGCAGTCAATTTTTCGGGGGTAAAAACACCATATATTTT. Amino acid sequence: CASSQFFGGKNTIYF.

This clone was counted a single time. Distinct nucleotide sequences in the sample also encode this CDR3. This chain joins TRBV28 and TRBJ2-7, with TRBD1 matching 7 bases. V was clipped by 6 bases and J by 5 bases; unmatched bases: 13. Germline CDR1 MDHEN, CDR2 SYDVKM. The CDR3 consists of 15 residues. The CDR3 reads CASRQEPGTVNEQYF. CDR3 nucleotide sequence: TGTGCCAGCAGACAGGAGCCCGGGACAGTAAACGAGCAGTACTTC.

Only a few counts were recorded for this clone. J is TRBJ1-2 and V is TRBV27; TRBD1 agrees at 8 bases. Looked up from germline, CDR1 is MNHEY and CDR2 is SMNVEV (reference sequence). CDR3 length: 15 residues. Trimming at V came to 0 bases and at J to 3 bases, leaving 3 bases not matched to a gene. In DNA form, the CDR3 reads TGTGCCAGCAGTTTATCGGGACAGGCCTACTATGGCTACACCTTC. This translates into CASSLSGQAYYGYTF.

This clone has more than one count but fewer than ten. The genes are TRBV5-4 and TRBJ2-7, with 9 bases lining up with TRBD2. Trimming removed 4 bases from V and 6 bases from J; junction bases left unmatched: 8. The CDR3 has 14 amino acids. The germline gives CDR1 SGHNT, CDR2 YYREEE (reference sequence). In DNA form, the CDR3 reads TGTGCCAGCAGCCCCGGGACTAGCAGCGGCGAGCAGTACTTC. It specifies CASSPGTSSGEQYF.

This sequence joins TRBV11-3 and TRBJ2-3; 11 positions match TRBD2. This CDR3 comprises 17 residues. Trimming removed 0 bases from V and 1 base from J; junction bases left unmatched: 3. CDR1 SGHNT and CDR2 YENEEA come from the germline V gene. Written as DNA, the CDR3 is TGTGCCAGCAGCTTAGATGGGACTAGCGGAGGCACAGATACGCAGTATTTT. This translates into CASSLDGTSGGTDTQYF.

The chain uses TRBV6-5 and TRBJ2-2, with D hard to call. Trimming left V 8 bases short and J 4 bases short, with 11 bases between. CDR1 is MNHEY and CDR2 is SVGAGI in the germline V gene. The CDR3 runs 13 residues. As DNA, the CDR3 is TGTGCCAGCTATCTAGTATCCACCGGGGAGCTGTTTTTT. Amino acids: CASYLVSTGELFF.

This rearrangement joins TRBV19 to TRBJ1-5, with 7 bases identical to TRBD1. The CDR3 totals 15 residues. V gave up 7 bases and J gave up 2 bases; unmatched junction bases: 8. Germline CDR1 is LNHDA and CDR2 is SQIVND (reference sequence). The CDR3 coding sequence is TGTGCCAGTAAAACCGGGACAGCTGGCAATCAGCCCCAGCATTTT. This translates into CASKTGTAGNQPQHF.

The CDR3 sequence: CAITSKAADHNGYTF. CDR3 DNA: TGTGCCATCACCAGCAAAGCGGCAGATCACAATGGCTACACCTTC. V gene TRBV10-3 combines with J gene TRBJ1-2; D unresolved. Germline CDR1 reads ENHRY; CDR2 reads SYGVKD. The CDR3 loop spans 15 amino acids. Trimming took off 7 bases at V and 6 bases at J, with 21 bases between the two ends.

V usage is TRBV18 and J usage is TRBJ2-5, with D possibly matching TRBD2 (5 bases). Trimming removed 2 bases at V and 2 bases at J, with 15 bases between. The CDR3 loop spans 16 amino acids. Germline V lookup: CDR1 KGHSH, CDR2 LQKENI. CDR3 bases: TGTGCCAGCTCACCATCCTTGACTAACCAGCAAGAGACCCAGTACTTC. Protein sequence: CASSPSLTNQQETQYF.

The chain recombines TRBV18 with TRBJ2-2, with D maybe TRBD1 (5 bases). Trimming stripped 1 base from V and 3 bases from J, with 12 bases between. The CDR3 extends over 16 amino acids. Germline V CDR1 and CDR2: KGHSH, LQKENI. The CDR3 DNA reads TGTGCCAGCTCACCACTGCAGGGTCTATACACCGGGGAGCTGTTTTTT. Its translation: CASSPLQGLYTGELFF.

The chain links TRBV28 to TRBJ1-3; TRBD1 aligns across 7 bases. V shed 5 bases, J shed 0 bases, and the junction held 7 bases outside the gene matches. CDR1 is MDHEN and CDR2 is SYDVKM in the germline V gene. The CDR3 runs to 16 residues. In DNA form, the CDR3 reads TGTGCCAGCAGTGGCTGGACAGGTAACTCTGGAAACACCATATATTTT. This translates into CASSGWTGNSGNTIYF.

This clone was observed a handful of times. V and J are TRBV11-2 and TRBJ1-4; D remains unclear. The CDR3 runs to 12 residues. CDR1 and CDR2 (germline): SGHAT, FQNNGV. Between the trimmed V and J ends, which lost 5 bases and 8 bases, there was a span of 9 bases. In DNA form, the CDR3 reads TGTGCCAGCAGCGGCTCGGAGGAAAAACTGTTTTTT. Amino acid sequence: CASSGSEEKLFF.

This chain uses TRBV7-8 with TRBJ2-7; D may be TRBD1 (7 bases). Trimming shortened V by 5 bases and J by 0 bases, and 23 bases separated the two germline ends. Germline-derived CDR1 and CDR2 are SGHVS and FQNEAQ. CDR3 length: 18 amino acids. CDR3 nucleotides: TGTGCCAGCAGCACCGGGTGGGGACGCGGGGACAGCTCCTACGAGCAGTACTTC. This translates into CASSTGWGRGDSSYEQYF.

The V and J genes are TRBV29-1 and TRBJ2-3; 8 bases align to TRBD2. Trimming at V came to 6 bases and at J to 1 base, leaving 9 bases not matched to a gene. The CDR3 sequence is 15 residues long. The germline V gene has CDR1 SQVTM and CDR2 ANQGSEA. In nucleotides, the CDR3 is TGCAGCGTAGCGGGAGAGGCCGTCCGCACAGATACGCAGTATTTT. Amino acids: CSVAGEAVRTDTQYF.

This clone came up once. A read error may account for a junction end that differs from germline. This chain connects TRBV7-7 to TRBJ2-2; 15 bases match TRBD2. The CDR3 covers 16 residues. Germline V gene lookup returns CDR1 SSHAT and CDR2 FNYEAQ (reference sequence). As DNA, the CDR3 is TGTGCTAGCAGCCGGACTAGCGGGAGGGTCCCCGGGGAGCTGTTTTTT. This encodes CASSRTSGRVPGELFF.

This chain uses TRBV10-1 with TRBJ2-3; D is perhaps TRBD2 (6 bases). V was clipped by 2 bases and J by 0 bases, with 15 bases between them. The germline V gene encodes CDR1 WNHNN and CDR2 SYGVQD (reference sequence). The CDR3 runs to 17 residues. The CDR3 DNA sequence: TGCGCCAGCAGTGAGCCACTTAGCGGACCTAGCACAGATACGCAGTATTTT. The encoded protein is CASSEPLSGPSTDTQYF.

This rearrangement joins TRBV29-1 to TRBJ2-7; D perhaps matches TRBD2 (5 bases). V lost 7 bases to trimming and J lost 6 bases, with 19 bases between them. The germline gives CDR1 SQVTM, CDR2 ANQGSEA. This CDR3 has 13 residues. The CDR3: CSGLDTGKGEQYF. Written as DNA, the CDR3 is TGCAGCGGGCTAGACACGGGGAAGGGCGAGCAGTACTTC.

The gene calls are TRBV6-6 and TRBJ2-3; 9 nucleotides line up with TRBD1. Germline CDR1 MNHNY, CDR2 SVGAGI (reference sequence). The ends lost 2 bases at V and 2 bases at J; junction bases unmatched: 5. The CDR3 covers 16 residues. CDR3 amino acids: CASSYGDRASTDTQYF. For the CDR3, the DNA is TGTGCCAGCAGTTACGGGGACAGGGCTTCCACAGATACGCAGTATTTT.

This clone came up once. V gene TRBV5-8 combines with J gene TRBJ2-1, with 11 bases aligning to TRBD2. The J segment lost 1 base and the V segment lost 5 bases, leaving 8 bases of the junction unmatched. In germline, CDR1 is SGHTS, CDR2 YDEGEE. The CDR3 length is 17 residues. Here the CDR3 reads CASSLTSGRRSYNEQFF. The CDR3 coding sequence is TGTGCCAGCAGTCTTACTAGCGGGAGAAGGTCCTACAATGAGCAGTTCTTC.

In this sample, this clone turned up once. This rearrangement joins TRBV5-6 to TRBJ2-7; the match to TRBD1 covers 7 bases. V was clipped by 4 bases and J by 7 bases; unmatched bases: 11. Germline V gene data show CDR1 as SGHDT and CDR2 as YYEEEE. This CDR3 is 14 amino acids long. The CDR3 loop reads CASSQRQGLGEQYF. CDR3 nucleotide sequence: TGTGCCAGCAGCCAACGACAGGGCCTGGGGGAGCAGTACTTC.

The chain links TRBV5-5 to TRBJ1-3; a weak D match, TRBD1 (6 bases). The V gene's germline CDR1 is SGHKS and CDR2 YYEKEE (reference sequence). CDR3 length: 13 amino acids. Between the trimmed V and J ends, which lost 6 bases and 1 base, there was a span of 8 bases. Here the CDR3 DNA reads TGTGCCAGCACGACAGGATCTGGAAACACCATATATTTT. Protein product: CASTTGSGNTIYF.

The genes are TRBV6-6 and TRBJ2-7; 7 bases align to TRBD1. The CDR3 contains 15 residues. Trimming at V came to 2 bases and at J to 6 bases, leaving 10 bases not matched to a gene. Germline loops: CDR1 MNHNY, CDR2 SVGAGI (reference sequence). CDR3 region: CASSYDRERLTEQYF. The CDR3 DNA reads TGTGCCAGCAGTTACGACAGGGAGAGGCTCACCGAGCAGTACTTC.

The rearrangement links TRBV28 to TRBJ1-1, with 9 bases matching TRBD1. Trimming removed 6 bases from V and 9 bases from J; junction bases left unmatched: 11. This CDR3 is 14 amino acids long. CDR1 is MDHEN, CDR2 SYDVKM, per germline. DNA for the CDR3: TGTGCCAGCAGCCGACGGACAGGGGAGGTCAAAGCTTTCTTT. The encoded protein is CASSRRTGEVKAFF. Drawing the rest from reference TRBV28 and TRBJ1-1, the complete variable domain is DVKVTQSSRYLVKRTGEKVFLECVQDMDHENMFWYRQDPGLGLRLIYFSYDVKMKEKGDIPEGYSVSREKKERFSLILESASTNQTSMYLCASSRRTGEVKAFFGQGTRLTVV.

The CDR3 reads CASSYGTVHYNEQFF. Written as DNA, the CDR3 is TGTGCCAGCAGTTACGGGACAGTGCACTACAATGAGCAGTTCTTC. The chain employs TRBV6-5 and TRBJ2-1; 7 bases fit TRBD1. The J segment lost 3 bases and the V segment lost 2 bases, leaving 4 bases of the junction unmatched. CDR1 MNHEY and CDR2 SVGAGI come from the germline V gene. CDR3 length: 15 amino acids.

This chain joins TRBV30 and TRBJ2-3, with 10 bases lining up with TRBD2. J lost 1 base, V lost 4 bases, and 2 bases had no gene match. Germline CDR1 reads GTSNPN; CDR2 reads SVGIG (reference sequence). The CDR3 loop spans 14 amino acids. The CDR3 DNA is TGTGCCTGGACCGGGACTAGCGGCACAGATACGCAGTATTTT. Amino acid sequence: CAWTGTSGTDTQYF. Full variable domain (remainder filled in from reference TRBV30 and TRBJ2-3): SQTIHQWPATLVQPVGSPLSLECTVEGTSNPNLYWYRQAAGRGLQLLFYSVGIGQISSEVPQNLSASRPQDRQFILSSKKLLLSDSGFYLCAWTGTSGTDTQYFGPGTRLTVL.

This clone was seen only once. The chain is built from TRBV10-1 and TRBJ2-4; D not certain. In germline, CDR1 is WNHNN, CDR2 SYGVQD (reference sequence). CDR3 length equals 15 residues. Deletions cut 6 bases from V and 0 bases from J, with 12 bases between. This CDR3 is CASSPERLAKNIQYF. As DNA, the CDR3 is TGCGCCAGCAGCCCAGAAAGACTAGCCAAAAACATTCAGTACTTC.